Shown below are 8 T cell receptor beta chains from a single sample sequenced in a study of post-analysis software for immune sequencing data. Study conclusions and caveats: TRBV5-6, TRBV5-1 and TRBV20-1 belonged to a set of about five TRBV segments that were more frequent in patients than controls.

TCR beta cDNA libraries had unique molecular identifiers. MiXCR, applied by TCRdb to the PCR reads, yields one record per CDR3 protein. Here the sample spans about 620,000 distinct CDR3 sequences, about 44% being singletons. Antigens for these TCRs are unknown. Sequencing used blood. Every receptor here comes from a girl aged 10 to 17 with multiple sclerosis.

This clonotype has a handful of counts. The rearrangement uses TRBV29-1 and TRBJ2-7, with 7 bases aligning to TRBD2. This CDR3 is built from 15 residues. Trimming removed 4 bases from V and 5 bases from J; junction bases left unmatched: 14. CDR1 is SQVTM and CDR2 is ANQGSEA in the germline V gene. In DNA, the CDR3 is TGCAGCGTTGTGTTGGGGACTAACCTAGTCCACGAGCAGTACTTC. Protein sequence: CSVVLGTNLVHEQYF.

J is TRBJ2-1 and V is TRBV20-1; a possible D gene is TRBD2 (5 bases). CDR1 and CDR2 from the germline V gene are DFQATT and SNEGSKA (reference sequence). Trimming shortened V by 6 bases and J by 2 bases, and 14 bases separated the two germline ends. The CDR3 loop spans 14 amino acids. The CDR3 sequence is CSAPSSGTYNEQFF. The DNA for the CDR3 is TGCAGTGCCCCATCCAGCGGAACCTACAATGAGCAGTTCTTC.

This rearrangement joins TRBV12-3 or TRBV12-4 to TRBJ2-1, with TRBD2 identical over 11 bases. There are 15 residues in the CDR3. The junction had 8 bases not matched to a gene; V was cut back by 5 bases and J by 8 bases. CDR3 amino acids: CASSPHSGRGDEQFF. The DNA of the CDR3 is TGTGCCAGCAGTCCACATAGCGGGAGGGGTGATGAGCAGTTCTTC.

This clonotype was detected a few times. CDR3 bases: TGCAGTGCCTTGACATCTCAGGGAGACATTCAGTACTTC. It encodes CSALTSQGDIQYF. The V call is TRBV20-1, the J call TRBJ2-4, with D possibly called TRBD1 or TRBD2 (5 bases each). The CDR3 has 13 residues. Germline loops: CDR1 DFQATT, CDR2 SNEGSKA (reference sequence). V lost 6 bases and J 8 bases, leaving 17 bases between the germline ends.

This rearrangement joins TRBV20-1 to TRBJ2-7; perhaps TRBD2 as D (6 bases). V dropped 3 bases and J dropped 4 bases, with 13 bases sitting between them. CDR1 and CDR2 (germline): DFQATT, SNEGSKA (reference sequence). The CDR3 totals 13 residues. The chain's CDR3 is CSARRGIVYEQYF. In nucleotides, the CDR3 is TGCAGTGCTAGGCGGGGAATCGTGTACGAGCAGTACTTC.

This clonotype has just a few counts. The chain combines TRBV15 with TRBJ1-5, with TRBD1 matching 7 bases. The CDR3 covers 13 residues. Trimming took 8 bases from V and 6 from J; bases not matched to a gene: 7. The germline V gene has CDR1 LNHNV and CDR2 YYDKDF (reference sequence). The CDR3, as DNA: TGTGCCACCTCCTCACAGGGGTCTCAGCCCCAGCATTTT. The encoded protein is CATSSQGSQPQHF.

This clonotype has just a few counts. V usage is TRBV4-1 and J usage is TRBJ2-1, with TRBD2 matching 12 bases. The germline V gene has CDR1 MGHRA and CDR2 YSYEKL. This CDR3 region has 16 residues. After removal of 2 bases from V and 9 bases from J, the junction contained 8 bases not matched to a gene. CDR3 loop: CASSQKTSGSLGEQFF. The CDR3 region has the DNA TGCGCCAGCAGCCAAAAGACTAGCGGGAGTTTGGGTGAGCAGTTCTTC.

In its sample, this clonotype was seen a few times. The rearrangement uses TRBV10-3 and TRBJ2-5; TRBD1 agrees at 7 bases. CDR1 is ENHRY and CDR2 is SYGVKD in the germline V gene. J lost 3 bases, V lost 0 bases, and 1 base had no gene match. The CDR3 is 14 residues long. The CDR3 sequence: CAISESGQEETQYF. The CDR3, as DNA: TGTGCCATCAGTGAGTCAGGACAGGAAGAGACCCAGTACTTC.